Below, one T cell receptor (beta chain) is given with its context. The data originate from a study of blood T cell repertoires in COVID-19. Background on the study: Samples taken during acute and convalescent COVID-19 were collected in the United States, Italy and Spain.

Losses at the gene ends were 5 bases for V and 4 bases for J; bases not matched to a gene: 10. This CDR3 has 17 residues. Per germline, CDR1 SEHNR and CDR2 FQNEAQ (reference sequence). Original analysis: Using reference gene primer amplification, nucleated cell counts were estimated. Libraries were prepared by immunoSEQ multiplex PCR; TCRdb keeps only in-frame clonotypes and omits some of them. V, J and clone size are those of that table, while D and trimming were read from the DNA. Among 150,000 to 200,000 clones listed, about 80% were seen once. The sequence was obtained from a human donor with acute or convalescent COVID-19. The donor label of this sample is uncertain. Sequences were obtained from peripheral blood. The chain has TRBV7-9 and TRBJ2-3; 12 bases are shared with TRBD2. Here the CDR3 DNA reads TGTGCCAGCAGCCACTCGACTAGCGGGAGCTGGGCAGATACGCAGTATTTT. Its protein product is CASSHSTSGSWADTQYF.